This T cell receptor beta chain was observed in a study of T cell responses to AZD1222 COVID-19 vaccine (dated by TCRdb to about 2021). Notes on the research overall: TCR sequencing was performed for some 250 trial participants, of whom roughly 200 were given two doses of AZD1222 and 26 were given two doses of MenACWY control vaccine. Trial participants were enrolled by age into subgroups of 18-55, 56-69 and 70-plus years, and about 150, 27 and 61 TCR-sequenced participants, respectively, were included in these subgroups.

The CDR3 regions of human TCRbeta chains were analyzed by immunosequencing. From the authors' description of their analysis: TCRs in the repertoires were matched against a reference library of SARS-CoV-2-specific TCRs that had been generated with the MIRA antigen-specificity platform. Breadth was defined as the fraction of unique TCRs that were SARS-CoV-2-associated, and depth was defined as the fraction of total T cells that were SARS-CoV-2-associated. Using the MIRA data, each spike-specific TCR was mapped to the spike region that the TCR reacts to and placed in a CD4 or CD8 class. Log10-transformed breadth and depth values were compared by one-way ANOVA with Sidak's multiple comparisons tests. What TCRdb holds here is the immuneACCESS table cut down to in-frame rearrangements. Part of the clones is not present; checked against another copy, under half of the missing clones reflect an unresolved V gene, and the others are unexplained. That table is the source of V, J and clone size, and D and trimming were worked out from the DNA. For this sample the table gives 90,000 to 150,000 clones, of which around 90% were detected only once. The ten largest make up around 2.6% of the sample.

The paper as a whole reports these results and caveats: The 56-69-year group was small, and its depth increase did not reach significance, likely because of low power. Epitopes outside the regions mutated in the B.1.351 and B.1.1.7 variants were reportedly recognized by nearly half of the unique spike-specific TCRs. Vaccine-associated CD4 TCRs spanned the whole spike protein, with dominant responses in regions 160-218 and 743-854. Because no day 14 peak-response samples were available, repertoires were characterized only after the peak T cell response. Conclusions about previously exposed vaccinees are limited, since just a handful of AZD1222 recipients were seropositive for SARS-CoV-2 at baseline. Participants were mostly white British, with more females than males. The authors suggested clonal diversity may have been underestimated. After two AZD1222 doses, both the breadth and the depth of spike-specific TCRs were significantly higher than at day 0 and than in MenACWY recipients.

Interpreted using the paper, the time point label stands for: about 28 days (+/-7) after the second vaccine dose. Because spike-specific TCR depth and breadth did not differ between the two schedules, AZD1222 recipients who got a second dose at roughly 4 weeks were pooled with those who got a second dose at roughly 12 weeks. Vaccinee samples came from UK trials COV001 and COV002, including a single-blind randomized controlled phase 2/3 trial of AZD1222 (ChAdOx1 nCoV-19) in healthy adults. Trial participant PBMC samples were collected at day 0 and day 28 after the second dose for TCRbeta chain sequencing. On this clone: Its cognate antigen has yet to be identified. The sample holds no much larger clone one base away, and base qualities are not on file. This specimen includes other DNA sequences encoding the same CDR3.

V is pared back by 4 bases and J by 1 base, with 11 bases lying between the germline termini. CDR1 and CDR2 are drawn from the germline V gene: SGHRS, YFSETQ. The CDR3 runs 14 residues from the cysteine to the phenylalanine. Solely the CDR3 DNA is kept, with 42 bases framed from the first base. This material consisted of peripheral blood, taken 28 days after the second AZD1222 dose. This chain joins TRBV5-1 to TRBJ1-1; the D gene is perhaps TRBD1, on 6 matching bases. The clonotype originates from an adult who received the AZD1222 COVID-19 vaccine. CDR3 sequence: CASSLQGPNTEAFF. The nucleotide sequence is given as TGCGCCAGCAGCCTACAGGGACCGAACACTGAAGCTTTCTTT.